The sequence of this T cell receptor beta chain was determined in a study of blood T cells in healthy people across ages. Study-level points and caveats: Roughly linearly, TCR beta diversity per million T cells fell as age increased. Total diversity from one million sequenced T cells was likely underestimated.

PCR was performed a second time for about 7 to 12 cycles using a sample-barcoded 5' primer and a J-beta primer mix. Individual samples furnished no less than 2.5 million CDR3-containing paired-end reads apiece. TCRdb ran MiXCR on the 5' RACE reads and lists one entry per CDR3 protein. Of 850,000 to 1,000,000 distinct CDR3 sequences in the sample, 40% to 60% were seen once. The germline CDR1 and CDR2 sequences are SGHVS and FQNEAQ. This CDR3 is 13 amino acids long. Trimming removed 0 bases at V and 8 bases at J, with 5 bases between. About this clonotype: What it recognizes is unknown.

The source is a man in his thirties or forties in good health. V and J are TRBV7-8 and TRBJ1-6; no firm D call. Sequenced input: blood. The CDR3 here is CASSLAADSPLHF. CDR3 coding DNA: TGTGCCAGCAGCTTAGCGGCAGATTCACCCCTCCACTTT.